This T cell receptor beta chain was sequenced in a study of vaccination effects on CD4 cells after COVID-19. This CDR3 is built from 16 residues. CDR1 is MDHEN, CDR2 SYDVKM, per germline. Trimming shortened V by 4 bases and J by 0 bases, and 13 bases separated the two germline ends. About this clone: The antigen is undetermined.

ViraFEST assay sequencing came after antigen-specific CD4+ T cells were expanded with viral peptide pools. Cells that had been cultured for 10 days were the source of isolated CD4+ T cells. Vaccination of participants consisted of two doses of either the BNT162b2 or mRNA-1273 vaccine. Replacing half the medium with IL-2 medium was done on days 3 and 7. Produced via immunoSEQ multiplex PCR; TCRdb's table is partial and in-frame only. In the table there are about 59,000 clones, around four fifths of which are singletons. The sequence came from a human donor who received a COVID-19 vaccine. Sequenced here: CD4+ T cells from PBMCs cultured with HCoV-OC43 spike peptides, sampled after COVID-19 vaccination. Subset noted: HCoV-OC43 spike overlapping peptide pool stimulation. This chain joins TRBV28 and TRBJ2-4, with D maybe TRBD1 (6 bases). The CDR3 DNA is TGTGCCAGCAGTTCCCGGACAGCTTTAGCCAAAAACATTCAGTACTTC. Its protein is CASSSRTALAKNIQYF. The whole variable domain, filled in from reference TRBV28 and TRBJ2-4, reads DVKVTQSSRYLVKRTGEKVFLECVQDMDHENMFWYRQDPGLGLRLIYFSYDVKMKEKGDIPEGYSVSREKKERFSLILESASTNQTSMYLCASSSRTALAKNIQYFGAGTRLSVL.